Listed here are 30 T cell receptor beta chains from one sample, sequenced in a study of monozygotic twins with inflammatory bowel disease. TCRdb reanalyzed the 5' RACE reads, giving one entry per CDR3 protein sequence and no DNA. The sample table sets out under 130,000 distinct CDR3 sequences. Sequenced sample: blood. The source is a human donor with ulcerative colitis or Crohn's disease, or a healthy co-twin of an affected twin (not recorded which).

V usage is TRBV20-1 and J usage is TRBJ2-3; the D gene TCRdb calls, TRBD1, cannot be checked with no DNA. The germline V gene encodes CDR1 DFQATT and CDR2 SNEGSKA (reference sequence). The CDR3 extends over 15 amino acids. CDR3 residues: CSARGGWIGTDTQYF.

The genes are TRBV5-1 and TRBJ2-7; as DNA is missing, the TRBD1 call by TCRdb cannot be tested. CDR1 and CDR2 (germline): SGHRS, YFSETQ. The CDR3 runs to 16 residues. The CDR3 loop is CASSLGGGRISYEQYF. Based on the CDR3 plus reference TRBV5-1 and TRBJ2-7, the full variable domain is KAGVTQTPRYLIKTRGQQVTLSCSPISGHRSVSWYQQTPGQGLQFLFEYFSETQRNKGNFPGRFSGRQFSNSRSEMNVSTLELGDSALYLCASSLGGGRISYEQYFGPGTRLTVT.

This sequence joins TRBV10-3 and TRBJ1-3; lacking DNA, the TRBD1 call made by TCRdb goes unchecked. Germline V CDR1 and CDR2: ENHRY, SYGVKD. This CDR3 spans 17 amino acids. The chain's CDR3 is CAISEGGERGSGNTIYF.

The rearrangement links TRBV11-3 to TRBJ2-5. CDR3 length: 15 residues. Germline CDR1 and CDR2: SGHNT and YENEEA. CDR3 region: CASSLGVRNQETQYF.

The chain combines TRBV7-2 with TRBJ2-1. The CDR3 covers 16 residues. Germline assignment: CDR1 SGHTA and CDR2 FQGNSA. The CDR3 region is CASSLDEGSFYNEQFF.

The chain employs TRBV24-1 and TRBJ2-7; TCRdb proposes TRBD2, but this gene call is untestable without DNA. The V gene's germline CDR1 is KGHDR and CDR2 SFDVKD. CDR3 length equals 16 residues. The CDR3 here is CATSDFWSSGVYEQYF.

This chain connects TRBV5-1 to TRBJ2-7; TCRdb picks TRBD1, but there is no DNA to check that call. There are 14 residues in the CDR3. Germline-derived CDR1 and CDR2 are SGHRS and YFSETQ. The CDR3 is CASSGGQGSYEQYF.

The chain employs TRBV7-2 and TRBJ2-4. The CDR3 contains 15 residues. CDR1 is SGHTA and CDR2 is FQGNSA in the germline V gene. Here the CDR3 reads CASSSTLVAKNIQYF.

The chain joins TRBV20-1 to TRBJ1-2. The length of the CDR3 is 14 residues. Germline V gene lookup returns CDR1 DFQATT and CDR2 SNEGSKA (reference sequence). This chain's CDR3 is CSARVEFSPYGYTF.

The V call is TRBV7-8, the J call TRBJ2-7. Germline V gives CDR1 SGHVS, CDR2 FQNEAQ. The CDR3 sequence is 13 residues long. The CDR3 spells CASSLEVLYEQYF.

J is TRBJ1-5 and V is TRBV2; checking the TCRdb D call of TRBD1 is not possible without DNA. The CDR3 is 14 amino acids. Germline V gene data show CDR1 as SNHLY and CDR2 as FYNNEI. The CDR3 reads CASRVTGGNQPQHF.

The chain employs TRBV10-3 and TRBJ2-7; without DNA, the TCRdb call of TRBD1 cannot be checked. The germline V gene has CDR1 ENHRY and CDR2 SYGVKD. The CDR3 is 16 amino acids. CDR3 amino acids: CAISESLGPGRYEQYF.

The chain's CDR3 is CAWSGSGLGSKQYF. The chain has TRBV30 and TRBJ2-7; the D call of TRBD2 rests on TCRdb alone, since no DNA is present to check it. This CDR3 is 14 amino acids long. Germline V gives CDR1 GTSNPN, CDR2 SVGIG (reference sequence).

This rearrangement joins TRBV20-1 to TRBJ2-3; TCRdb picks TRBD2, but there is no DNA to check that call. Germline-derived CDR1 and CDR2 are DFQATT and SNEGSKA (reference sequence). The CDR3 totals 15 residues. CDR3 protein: CSARKGGSLTDTQYF.

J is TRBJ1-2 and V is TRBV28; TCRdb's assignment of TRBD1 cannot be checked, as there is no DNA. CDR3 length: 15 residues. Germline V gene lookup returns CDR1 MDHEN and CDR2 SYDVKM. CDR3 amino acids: CASKGGTGPVGGYTF.

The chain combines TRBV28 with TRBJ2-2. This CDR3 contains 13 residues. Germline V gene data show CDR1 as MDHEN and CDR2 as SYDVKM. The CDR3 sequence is CASSLSGTGELFF.

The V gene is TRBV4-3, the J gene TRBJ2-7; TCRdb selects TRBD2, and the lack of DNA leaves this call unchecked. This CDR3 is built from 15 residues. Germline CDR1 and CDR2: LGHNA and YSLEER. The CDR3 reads CASSLQSPGSYEQYF.

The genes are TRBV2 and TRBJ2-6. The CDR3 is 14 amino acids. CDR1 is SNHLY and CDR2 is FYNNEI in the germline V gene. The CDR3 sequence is CASGAYSGANVLTF.

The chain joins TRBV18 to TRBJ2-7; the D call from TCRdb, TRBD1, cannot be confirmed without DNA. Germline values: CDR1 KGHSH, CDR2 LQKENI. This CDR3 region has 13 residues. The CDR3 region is CASSPRRDYEQYF.

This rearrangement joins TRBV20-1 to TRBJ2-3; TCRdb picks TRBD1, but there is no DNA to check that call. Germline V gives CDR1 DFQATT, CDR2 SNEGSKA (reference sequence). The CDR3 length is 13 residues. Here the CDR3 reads CSATGTDTDTQYF.

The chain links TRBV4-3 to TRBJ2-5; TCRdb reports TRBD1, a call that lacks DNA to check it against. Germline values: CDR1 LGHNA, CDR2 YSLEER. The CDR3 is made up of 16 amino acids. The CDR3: CASSQDVWTGRETQYF.

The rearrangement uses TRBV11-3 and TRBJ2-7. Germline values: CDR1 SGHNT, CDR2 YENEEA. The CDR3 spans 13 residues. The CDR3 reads CASSSTDSYEQYF.

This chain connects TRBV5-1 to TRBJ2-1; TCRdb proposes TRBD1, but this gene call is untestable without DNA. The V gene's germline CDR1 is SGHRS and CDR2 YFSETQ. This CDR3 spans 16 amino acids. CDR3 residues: CASSLAGTGAYNEQFF.

The CDR3 protein is CASSLVARTQYF. This chain joins TRBV12-3 or TRBV12-4 and TRBJ2-5. CDR3 length: 12 amino acids.

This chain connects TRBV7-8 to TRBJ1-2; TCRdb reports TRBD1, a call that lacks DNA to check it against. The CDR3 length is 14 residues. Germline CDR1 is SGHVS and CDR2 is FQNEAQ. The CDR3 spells CASSSGDARGPVTF.

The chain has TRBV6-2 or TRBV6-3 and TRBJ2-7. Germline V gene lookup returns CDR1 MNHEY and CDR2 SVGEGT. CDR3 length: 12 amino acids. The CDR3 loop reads CASTGVRYEQYF.

CDR3 amino acids: CASSYLYEEGTGTQYF. J is TRBJ2-5 and V is TRBV6-5. The germline CDR1 and CDR2 sequences are MNHEY and SVGAGI. The CDR3 extends over 16 amino acids.

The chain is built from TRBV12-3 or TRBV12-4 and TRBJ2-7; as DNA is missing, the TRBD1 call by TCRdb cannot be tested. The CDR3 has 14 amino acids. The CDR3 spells CASSLGGYSYEQYF.

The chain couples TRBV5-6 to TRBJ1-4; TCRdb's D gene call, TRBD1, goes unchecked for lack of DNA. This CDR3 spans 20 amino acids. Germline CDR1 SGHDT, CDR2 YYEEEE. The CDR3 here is CASSLLTLGGPVATNEKLFF.

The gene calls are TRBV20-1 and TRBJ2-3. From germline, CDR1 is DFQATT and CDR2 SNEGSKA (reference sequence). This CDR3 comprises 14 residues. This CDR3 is CSARESTVIDTQYF.